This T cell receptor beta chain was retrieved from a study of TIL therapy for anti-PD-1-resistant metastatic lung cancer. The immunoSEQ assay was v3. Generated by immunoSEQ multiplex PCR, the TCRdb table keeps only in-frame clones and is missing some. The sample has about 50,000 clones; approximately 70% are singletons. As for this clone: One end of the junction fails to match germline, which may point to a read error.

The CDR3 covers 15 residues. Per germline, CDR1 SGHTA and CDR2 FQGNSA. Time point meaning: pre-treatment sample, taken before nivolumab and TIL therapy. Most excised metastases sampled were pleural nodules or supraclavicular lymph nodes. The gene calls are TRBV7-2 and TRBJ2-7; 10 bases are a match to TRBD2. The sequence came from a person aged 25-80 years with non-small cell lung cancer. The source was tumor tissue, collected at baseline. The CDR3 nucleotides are TGTGCCAGCAGTTTAGCGGGAGGCCCCCGGTACGAGCAGTACTTC. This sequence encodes CASSLAGGPRYEQYF.